Listed below are T cell receptor beta chains from one sample, sequenced in a study of Ad26.COV2.S vaccination and SARS-CoV-2 variants. Clones were read by immunoSEQ multiplex PCR, and TCRdb kept only the in-frame ones, dropping some. The data contain roughly 380,000 clones, approximately 88% of them singletons. Specimen: peripheral blood, collected in a trial of Ad26.COV2.S vaccine versus placebo. These receptors were taken from a person between 18 and 60 years old who received the Ad26.COV2.S COVID-19 vaccine or a placebo. CDR3s include the opening cysteine and the closing phenylalanine or tryptophan. The order of the fields is CDR3 DNA, CDR3 protein, J gene, clone size, D gene, V gene. The D gene is left open where the match is weak. Expanded clones are given a class, and other clones once, few, many or no size at all.

cdr3_nt: TGTGCCAGCAGCCCCCACCCGGGACAGGGGAATTACGAGCAGTACTTC; cdr3_aa: CASSPHPGQGNYEQYF; j_call: TRBJ2-7; clone_size: .; d_call: TRBD1; v_call: TRBV7-8
cdr3_nt: TGCGCCAGCAGTCCTCAGTTTGGTTTTGGTCAGGGGGTATCAGAGACCCAGTACTTC; cdr3_aa: CASSPQFGFGQGVSETQYF; j_call: TRBJ2-5; clone_size: .; d_call: TRBD1; v_call: TRBV5-1
cdr3_nt: TGTGCCAGCAGTTCCACCATCGGCGGGTACCAAGAGACCCAGTACTTC; cdr3_aa: CASSSTIGGYQETQYF; j_call: TRBJ2-5; clone_size: once; d_call: .; v_call: TRBV6-2/TRBV6-3
cdr3_nt: TGTGCCAGCAGCCTTACCCCCCCGGCAACTAATGAAAAACTGTTTTTT; cdr3_aa: CASSLTPPATNEKLFF; j_call: TRBJ1-4; clone_size: .; d_call: .; v_call: TRBV7-9
cdr3_nt: TGTGCCAGCAGTTTTAGCGGGAACACCGGGGAGCTGTTTTTT; cdr3_aa: CASSFSGNTGELFF; j_call: TRBJ2-2; clone_size: .; d_call: .; v_call: TRBV28
cdr3_nt: TGTGCCAGCAGTCCGACAGGGCGGGAGACCCAGTACTTC; cdr3_aa: CASSPTGRETQYF; j_call: TRBJ2-5; clone_size: .; d_call: TRBD1; v_call: TRBV27
cdr3_nt: TGCGCCAGCAGCTTATATGGCCAGGGAGATACGCAGTATTTT; cdr3_aa: CASSLYGQGDTQYF; j_call: TRBJ2-3; clone_size: once; d_call: .; v_call: TRBV5-1
cdr3_nt: TGCGCCAGCAGCCAAGTACTATGGGGCAATTCACCCCTCCACTTT; cdr3_aa: CASSQVLWGNSPLHF; j_call: TRBJ1-6; clone_size: .; d_call: .; v_call: TRBV4-1
cdr3_nt: TGCGCCAGCAGCTCCGGGACTAGCGGGCTCGATGAGCAGTTCTTC; cdr3_aa: CASSSGTSGLDEQFF; j_call: TRBJ2-1; clone_size: .; d_call: TRBD2; v_call: TRBV5-1
cdr3_nt: TGCAGCGTTGTAGGAACAGATACGCAGTATTTT; cdr3_aa: CSVVGTDTQYF; j_call: TRBJ2-3; clone_size: .; d_call: .; v_call: TRBV29-1
cdr3_nt: TGTGCCAGCTCACGGGGACAGGGATTCGACTATGGCTACACCTTC; cdr3_aa: CASSRGQGFDYGYTF; j_call: TRBJ1-2; clone_size: .; d_call: TRBD1; v_call: TRBV18
cdr3_nt: TGTGCCATCAGTGAATCGGACAGCAGCTCTGGGGCCAACGTCCTGACTTTC; cdr3_aa: CAISESDSSSGANVLTF; j_call: TRBJ2-6; clone_size: .; d_call: .; v_call: TRBV10-3
cdr3_nt: TGTGCCAGCAACGGGGGGCATTCACCCCTCCACTTT; cdr3_aa: CASNGGHSPLHF; j_call: TRBJ1-6; clone_size: .; d_call: .; v_call: TRBV28
cdr3_nt: TGTGCCACCGGGGGGCCGGAGAAGGGAAACACCGGGGAGCTGTTTTTT; cdr3_aa: CATGGPEKGNTGELFF; j_call: TRBJ2-2; clone_size: once; d_call: .; v_call: TRBV7-9
cdr3_nt: TGTGCCAGCAGCCAAGAATACGAGCAGTACTTC; cdr3_aa: CASSQEYEQYF; j_call: TRBJ2-7; clone_size: .; d_call: .; v_call: TRBV3-1/TRBV3-2
cdr3_nt: TGTGCCAGCAGTTACTCGACCGCTTGGGGCGGCGCTTTCTTT; cdr3_aa: CASSYSTAWGGAFF; j_call: TRBJ1-1; clone_size: .; d_call: .; v_call: TRBV6-6
cdr3_nt: TGTGCCAGCCATAAGGACTACGGGTCCTACGAGCAGTACTTC; cdr3_aa: CASHKDYGSYEQYF; j_call: TRBJ2-7; clone_size: few; d_call: .; v_call: TRBV7-9
cdr3_nt: TGTGCCAGCAGTCCCGGGACTTTGAACTATGGCTACACCTTC; cdr3_aa: CASSPGTLNYGYTF; j_call: TRBJ1-2; clone_size: .; d_call: .; v_call: TRBV6-6
cdr3_nt: TGCGCCAGCAGCCTAATTCCGGGACCTAACTATGGCTACACCTTC; cdr3_aa: CASSLIPGPNYGYTF; j_call: TRBJ1-2; clone_size: .; d_call: .; v_call: TRBV4-1
cdr3_nt: TGTGCCAGCAGTACAAGTTCGTACAATGAGCAGTTCTTC; cdr3_aa: CASSTSSYNEQFF; j_call: TRBJ2-1; clone_size: .; d_call: .; v_call: TRBV6-5
cdr3_nt: TGTGCCAGCCGGGACAGGGGGCAAAATGAGCAGTTCTTC; cdr3_aa: CASRDRGQNEQFF; j_call: TRBJ2-1; clone_size: .; d_call: TRBD1; v_call: TRBV28
cdr3_nt: TGTGCCAGCAGTATAGGGGTAGGGGAGGTTCTCTACAATGAGCAGTTCTTC; cdr3_aa: CASSIGVGEVLYNEQFF; j_call: TRBJ2-1; clone_size: .; d_call: .; v_call: TRBV7-9
cdr3_nt: TGTGCCAGCTCCTATACAGGGGTCGCGGACGAGCAGTACTTC; cdr3_aa: CASSYTGVADEQYF; j_call: TRBJ2-7; clone_size: .; d_call: TRBD1; v_call: TRBV6-6
cdr3_nt: TGTGCCAGCAGCTTGGTTCCGGGACCTACAGGAGAGACCCAGTACTTC; cdr3_aa: CASSLVPGPTGETQYF; j_call: TRBJ2-5; clone_size: .; d_call: .; v_call: TRBV5-6
cdr3_nt: TGTGCCAGCAGCTCACAGGGTGGGTACACTGAAGCTTTCTTT; cdr3_aa: CASSSQGGYTEAFF; j_call: TRBJ1-1; clone_size: .; d_call: .; v_call: TRBV5-4
cdr3_nt: TGTGCCACCAGTGATTCCGGACAGGGCCGCAACACCGGGGAGCTGTTTTTT; cdr3_aa: CATSDSGQGRNTGELFF; j_call: TRBJ2-2; clone_size: .; d_call: TRBD1; v_call: TRBV24-1
cdr3_nt: TGTGCCAGCAGCTCCAGGGCCATGAACACTGAAGCTTTCTTT; cdr3_aa: CASSSRAMNTEAFF; j_call: TRBJ1-1; clone_size: .; d_call: .; v_call: TRBV7-2
cdr3_nt: TGTGCCAGCACCTCCCGGACAGTTAACAACGAGCAGTACTTC; cdr3_aa: CASTSRTVNNEQYF; j_call: TRBJ2-7; clone_size: .; d_call: .; v_call: TRBV2
cdr3_nt: TGTGCCAGCAGCCAAGGGGTGTACCCTACAGATACGCAGTATTTT; cdr3_aa: CASSQGVYPTDTQYF; j_call: TRBJ2-3; clone_size: .; d_call: .; v_call: TRBV14
cdr3_nt: TGTGCCTGGAGTTATCCAGGGGACGGTGATGGCTACACCTTC; cdr3_aa: CAWSYPGDGDGYTF; j_call: TRBJ1-2; clone_size: .; d_call: .; v_call: TRBV30
cdr3_nt: TGTGCCAGCAGTTTAGGTTTACGACAGGATAATTCACCCCTCCACTTT; cdr3_aa: CASSLGLRQDNSPLHF; j_call: TRBJ1-6; clone_size: .; d_call: .; v_call: TRBV28
cdr3_nt: TGCGCCAGCAGCCCGGGACCCAGGGACACCGGGGAGCTGTTTTTT; cdr3_aa: CASSPGPRDTGELFF; j_call: TRBJ2-2; clone_size: .; d_call: .; v_call: TRBV4-1
cdr3_nt: TGTGCCAGCAGACCTACCGCAGGGAGGTACGAGCAGTACTTC; cdr3_aa: CASRPTAGRYEQYF; j_call: TRBJ2-7; clone_size: once; d_call: .; v_call: TRBV2
cdr3_nt: TGTGCCAGCAGCTTCCCCGGCGGGGCGGAGGTCGAGCAGTACTTC; cdr3_aa: CASSFPGGAEVEQYF; j_call: TRBJ2-7; clone_size: .; d_call: .; v_call: TRBV13
cdr3_nt: TGTGCCAGCAGTTTACAGGGGGCCAGCTATAGCAATCAGCCCCAGCATTTT; cdr3_aa: CASSLQGASYSNQPQHF; j_call: TRBJ1-5; clone_size: .; d_call: TRBD1; v_call: TRBV6-2/TRBV6-3
cdr3_nt: TGTGCCAGCAGCTTAGTAAGACTAGCGGGGGGCCAAGAGACCCAGTACTTC; cdr3_aa: CASSLVRLAGGQETQYF; j_call: TRBJ2-5; clone_size: .; d_call: TRBD2; v_call: TRBV7-2
cdr3_nt: TGTGCCAGCAGTTACAGCAGGCCCTACGAGCAGTACTTC; cdr3_aa: CASSYSRPYEQYF; j_call: TRBJ2-7; clone_size: .; d_call: .; v_call: TRBV6-2/TRBV6-3
cdr3_nt: TGTGCCAGCAGCGTAGAGGGGGGACAGTACAATGAGCAGTTCTTC; cdr3_aa: CASSVEGGQYNEQFF; j_call: TRBJ2-1; clone_size: .; d_call: .; v_call: TRBV9
cdr3_nt: TGTGCCAGCAGTTCCACGAGACAGGGCGATCAGCCCCAGCATTTT; cdr3_aa: CASSSTRQGDQPQHF; j_call: TRBJ1-5; clone_size: .; d_call: TRBD1; v_call: TRBV6-6
cdr3_nt: TGTGCCAGCAGTGGGTCCTCTGGGGCCAACGTCCTGACTTTC; cdr3_aa: CASSGSSGANVLTF; j_call: TRBJ2-6; clone_size: .; d_call: .; v_call: TRBV25-1
cdr3_nt: TGTGCCAGCAGCTCCCGGAAGGACAGGGGGGAGTGGAAAACCGGGGAGCTGTTTTTT; cdr3_aa: CASSSRKDRGEWKTGELFF; j_call: TRBJ2-2; clone_size: .; d_call: TRBD1; v_call: TRBV7-9
cdr3_nt: TGTGCCAGCAGCGTAGCTGACGTGAGCTCCTACGAGCAGTACTTC; cdr3_aa: CASSVADVSSYEQYF; j_call: TRBJ2-7; clone_size: .; d_call: .; v_call: TRBV9
cdr3_nt: TGCGCCAGCAGCACGCGCGGGACGGGCCGATCCTACGAGCAGTACTTC; cdr3_aa: CASSTRGTGRSYEQYF; j_call: TRBJ2-7; clone_size: .; d_call: .; v_call: TRBV4-1
cdr3_nt: TGTGCCACCAGCAGAGATCCACAGGTCTATGGCTACACCTTC; cdr3_aa: CATSRDPQVYGYTF; j_call: TRBJ1-2; clone_size: .; d_call: .; v_call: TRBV15
cdr3_nt: TGTGCCAGCTCACCACCGGTTGCCCAAGAGACCCAGTACTTC; cdr3_aa: CASSPPVAQETQYF; j_call: TRBJ2-5; clone_size: few; d_call: .; v_call: TRBV18
cdr3_nt: TGTGCCAGCAGCTGGACTAGCGGGGGGGATGAGCAGTTCTTC; cdr3_aa: CASSWTSGGDEQFF; j_call: TRBJ2-1; clone_size: .; d_call: TRBD2; v_call: TRBV7-2
cdr3_nt: TGTGCCAGCTCACCTGCCAGCGGGGTCCGGCAAGCGGCCCAGTACTTC; cdr3_aa: CASSPASGVRQAAQYF; j_call: TRBJ2-5; clone_size: once; d_call: TRBD2; v_call: TRBV18
cdr3_nt: TGTGCCAGCAGTCCCACTAGCGGGGGGGGATCAGATACGCAGTATTTT; cdr3_aa: CASSPTSGGGSDTQYF; j_call: TRBJ2-3; clone_size: .; d_call: TRBD2; v_call: TRBV7-2
cdr3_nt: TGTGCCAGCAGTCCTAGTGGGGGTTTAGATACGCAGTATTTT; cdr3_aa: CASSPSGGLDTQYF; j_call: TRBJ2-3; clone_size: .; d_call: .; v_call: TRBV7-2
cdr3_nt: TGTGCCAGCAGCCGTCCCCACAGACAGTATGGCTACACCTTC; cdr3_aa: CASSRPHRQYGYTF; j_call: TRBJ1-2; clone_size: once; d_call: .; v_call: TRBV28
cdr3_nt: TGTGCCAGCAGTTTACCTAGCGGGGGATCCGGGGAGCTGTTTTTT; cdr3_aa: CASSLPSGGSGELFF; j_call: TRBJ2-2; clone_size: .; d_call: TRBD2; v_call: TRBV28
cdr3_nt: TGTGCCAGCAGTCTGACAGGGGGTCCCCACAATGAGCAGTTCTTC; cdr3_aa: CASSLTGGPHNEQFF; j_call: TRBJ2-1; clone_size: once; d_call: TRBD1; v_call: TRBV28
cdr3_nt: TGTGCCAGCTCACCAGGGACAGGGGGCAAAGGGGAGACCCAGTACTTC; cdr3_aa: CASSPGTGGKGETQYF; j_call: TRBJ2-5; clone_size: many; d_call: TRBD1; v_call: TRBV18